Listed below are T cell receptor beta chains from one sample, sequenced in a study of T-cell memory formation after mild COVID-19. TCRdb redid the calling of the 5' RACE reads with MiXCR, one entry per CDR3 protein. The sample has hundreds of thousands of distinct CDR3 sequences; roughly 22% are singletons. Material for sequencing was PBMCs or a T cell subset sorted from them (not recorded which). These TCRs come from an adult woman who had mild COVID-19 (a few samples of this study predate the infection). Cell type and time point are not known. CDR3s include the opening cysteine and the closing phenylalanine or tryptophan. D genes are given only for firm matches. Not every row has a clone size; where given, it reads once, few, many or a size class.

j_gene	d_gene	abundance	v_gene	CDR3nt	CDR3aa
TRBJ1-6	NA	few	TRBV12-3/TRBV12-4	TGTGCCAGCAGTTTAGGCGGGGCGGGCCTCCACTTT	CASSLGGAGLHF
TRBJ2-7	NA	few	TRBV20-1	TGCAGTGCTAGAGATTTATTGGGCGCCACCCAAGAATACGAGCAGTACTTC	CSARDLLGATQEYEQYF
TRBJ2-6	NA	NA	TRBV2	TGTGCCAGCAGTGGGGGGGCTGGGGCCAACGTCCTGACTTTC	CASSGGAGANVLTF
TRBJ2-1	NA	few	TRBV4-3	TGCGCCACCGCCCTGGACAGAACCTACAATGAGCAGTTCTTC	CATALDRTYNEQFF
TRBJ2-1	TRBD1	NA	TRBV3-1	TGTGTCAGCAGCCCCGGGACAGGGAACAATGAGCAGTTCTTC	CVSSPGTGNNEQFF
TRBJ2-3	NA	few	TRBV3-1	TGTGCCAGCAGCCAAGATCCCAGGGACACAGATACGCAGTATTTT	CASSQDPRDTDTQYF
TRBJ2-1	TRBD2	NA	TRBV18	TGTGCCAGCTCACCAGCCGGGACTAGCCTGGATGAGCAGTTCTTC	CASSPAGTSLDEQFF
TRBJ2-3	TRBD2	NA	TRBV25-1	TGTGCCAGCAGTGAATACGTCCCTAGCGGGGCGATCACAGATACGCAGTATTTT	CASSEYVPSGAITDTQYF
TRBJ2-5	NA	NA	TRBV24-1	TGTGCCACCAGTGCCGGATTGGGGACCCAGTACTTC	CATSAGLGTQYF
TRBJ2-1	TRBD2	NA	TRBV7-8	TGTGCCAGCAGCTTAGTCGCGGGAGGGCAGGGTGAGCAGTTCTTC	CASSLVAGGQGEQFF
TRBJ2-3	TRBD1	NA	TRBV4-3	TGCGCCAGCGCACCGGGACAGGGATGGGATACGCAGTATTTT	CASAPGQGWDTQYF
TRBJ2-5	NA	few	TRBV11-2	TGTGCCAGCAACCACGGGGGAGAGACCCAGTACTTC	CASNHGGETQYF
TRBJ2-7	NA	few	TRBV24-1	TGTGCCACCAGTGATACCCGGGGAGCCCAGTACTTC	CATSDTRGAQYF
TRBJ2-6	NA	NA	TRBV7-9	TGTGCCAGCAGCGCCGCTCTTACAGGGTTGTCTGGGGCCAACGTCCTGACTTTC	CASSAALTGLSGANVLTF
TRBJ2-6	NA	NA	TRBV7-9	TGTGCCAGCAGCTTAGCGCGGGCAGGGGCTGGGGCCAACGTCCTGACTTTC	CASSLARAGAGANVLTF
TRBJ2-7	NA	NA	TRBV27	TGTGCCAGCAGTTTTCGGGGTACAAGATACGAGCAGTACTTC	CASSFRGTRYEQYF
TRBJ1-1	TRBD1	few	TRBV12-3/TRBV12-4	TGTGCCAGCAGTAGTAACGGCGGGACAGGGTCCACTGAAGCTTTCTTT	CASSSNGGTGSTEAFF
TRBJ1-2	NA	NA	TRBV5-1	TGCGCCAGCAGCATCCGGGCCGACTATGGCTACACCTTC	CASSIRADYGYTF
TRBJ2-2	NA	many	TRBV20-1	TGCAGTGCTAGAGGCCAGGGTGACACCGGGGAGCTGTTTTTT	CSARGQGDTGELFF
TRBJ2-5	NA	NA	TRBV30	TGTGCCTGGAGGACCGGACTCGGCGGAGAGACCCAGTACTTC	CAWRTGLGGETQYF
TRBJ1-6	NA	NA	TRBV3-1	TGTGCCAGCAGCCACGGCAGGGAGGGTTCACCCCTCCACTTT	CASSHGREGSPLHF
TRBJ2-1	NA	NA	TRBV4-3	TGCGCCAGCAGCCCCCTCGGTGGCGGGGAGCAGTTCTTC	CASSPLGGGEQFF
TRBJ1-2	NA	NA	TRBV29-1	TGCAGCGTTGAACGAAGAGGGGGGAATGGCTACACCTTC	CSVERRGGNGYTF
TRBJ2-2	TRBD2	NA	TRBV7-2	TGTGCCAGCAGCCCCCGGGGACTAGCGGGGGTCACCGGGGAGCTGTTTTTT	CASSPRGLAGVTGELFF
TRBJ1-2	TRBD1	few	TRBV29-1	TGCAGCGTTGACAGGGGGCGCGGGGGCTACACCTTC	CSVDRGRGGYTF
TRBJ2-6	NA	NA	TRBV5-7	TGTGCCAGCAGCCCCGAAGTGGTATCTGGGGCCAACGTCCTGACTTTC	CASSPEVVSGANVLTF
TRBJ2-5	NA	NA	TRBV18	TGTGCCAGCTCACAGGGAAACCAAGAGACCCAGTACTTC	CASSQGNQETQYF
TRBJ2-1	TRBD2	NA	TRBV29-1	TGCAGCGTTGGGTGGGGGACTAGCAGCTACAATGAGCAGTTCTTC	CSVGWGTSSYNEQFF